This T cell receptor beta chain was identified in a study of cytomegalovirus exposure and HLA in healthy donors (dated by TCRdb to about 2017). In terms of the full investigation: An earlier analysis of 587 of the donors reported approximately 300 Gb of sequence data and 117 million unique TCR beta sequences obtained from around 170 million T cells. Approximately 310 gigabases of sequencing data and 78 million or so unique TCR sequences were included in an early release covering over 600 HLA-typed donors. Of the roughly 410 genotyped donors, approximately 81% were placed in the genetic ancestry cluster associated with self-reported Caucasian donors. The aim of the study was to test whether cataloging public T cell receptors could identify signatures of past pathogen exposure. The T cell repertoires of several hundred subjects were profiled by immunosequencing and related to cytomegalovirus serostatus. Along with the roughly 700-subject first cohort, a separate validation cohort of some 130 different subjects was used. The study combined high-throughput TCR immunosequencing, statistical association of individual TCRs with disease status, and machine learning to predict cytomegalovirus infection status. A later analysis re-examined previously published TCR beta repertoires from over 500 donors and added high-resolution HLA genotyping to investigate patterns of TCR occurrence. The later analysis used no new phenotypic data to find candidate immune exposures, relying instead on TCR beta sequences and their occurrence across donors. An earlier analysis of around 580 of the donors used high-throughput TCR beta sequencing to judge whether each TCR beta V gene segment behaved as functional or pseudogenic. Alongside the repertoire data, information on donor age, sex, ethnicity and CMV serostatus was compiled. A later genetic analysis took genome-wide SNP genotypes for about 65% of the 666 donors and used that subset as a discovery cohort. All discovery cohort repertoires had been generated using a single sequencing platform. Class I and class II HLA loci were covered by the typing at four-digit resolution. Typing coverage varied by locus: about 620-630 donors for A, B, C, DRB1 and DQB1; around 560 for DQA1; about 570 for DPA1; roughly 470 for DPB1. Roughly 5 DR-DQ haplotypes were handled as single units for association and clustering, since linkage in the cohort was strong. Among some 400 genotyped donors of the cohort, an average of about 220,000 unique TCR beta nucleotide sequences was sequenced per donor, of which roughly 18% were non-productive.

Libraries were made using the immunoSEQ multiplex PCR assay. For the multiplex PCR, a mixture combining 60 forward primers for TCR Vbeta segments and 13 reverse primers for TCR Jbeta segments was used. The CDR3 region of rearranged TCR beta genes was amplified from genomic DNA with a multiplex PCR assay. The amplified TCR beta libraries were sequenced on the Illumina HiSeq System as 87-base-pair reads. In the paper's pipeline: In a later analysis, around 80 million unique TCR beta chains were counted across the roughly 700 repertoires, and roughly 11 million of these chains were shared by at least two donors. Raw reads were error-corrected and collapsed into unique sequences with a nearest-neighbor algorithm that merged closely related sequences to remove PCR and sequencing errors. Alignment of CDR3 sequences to IMGT reference sequences was used to assign V, D and J gene segments. Each retained sequence needed at least a six-nucleotide match to both a V gene segment and a J gene segment. Rearrangements were called productive when the CDR3 lacked stop codons and stayed in frame with V and J; all others were non-productive. CDR3 was defined according to IMGT convention as the region running from the second conserved V-encoded cysteine to the conserved J-encoded phenylalanine. Sequences without an unambiguous match to a single V gene segment were excluded from the earlier analysis of 450 to 650 of the donors. In an earlier analysis of around 600 of the donors, V segments were called functional above 56.7% productive rearrangements and were called segregating when the between-donor standard deviation exceeded 5%. A statistical classification framework was developed to diagnose cytomegalovirus status using the catalog of TCR beta chain sequences. A later analysis assigned V and J genes by comparing TCR nucleotide sequences with IMGT/GENE-DB human TR gene sequences. A later analysis assigned CDR3 sequences and most-parsimonious VDJ recombination scenarios with the TCRdist pipeline. In a later analysis, each TCR beta chain was defined by its CDR3 amino acid sequence together with its V-gene family, and reads without a unique V-gene family were excluded. To address suspected cross-contamination and a sequencing artifact, a later analysis removed several hundred highly shared, low-generation-probability nucleotide sequences. In a later analysis, a clonal expansion index was calculated for each public chain from normalized within-repertoire ranks of inferred template counts. In a later analysis, generation probabilities were computed with a VDJ recombination model fitted to out-of-frame rearrangements, and the resulting probabilities were checked against IGoR. In a later analysis, TCR-TCR, TCR-HLA and TCR-CMV co-occurrence was scored with hypergeometric tests, and a repertoire-size bias correction was applied to TCR pairs. A later analysis estimated false discovery rates by permuting HLA or CMV assignments 20 times. In a later analysis, co-occurring TCRs were grouped with DBSCAN, and TCRdist sequence similarity was added when clustering was performed within HLA-allele-positive subsets. For co-occurrence clustering, repertoires with fewer than 30,000 or more than 120,000 public chains were excluded, along with roughly 5 repertoires with anomalous nucleotide sharing. Imported from immuneACCESS, the table was reduced by TCRdb to in-frame sequences with V and J called. These copies leave out some clones; in studies compared against another copy, an unresolved V gene accounts for under half, and the cause of the remainder is not known. The V and J calls and the clone size are those of that table, but D and trimming were determined from the DNA. The sample contains 110,000 to 150,000 clones, 70% of them found a single time. Of the sample, 1.5% to 2% is held by the ten largest clones.

The paper as a whole reports these results and caveats: In both the original and validation cohorts, the classifier was reported to diagnose cytomegalovirus status with high specificity and sensitivity. A later analysis found that most CMV-associated TCR beta chains appeared HLA-restricted, with HLA associations seemingly driven largely by CMV exposure. The earlier analysis of some 540 of the donors excluded approximately 17 rarely observed V segments, including chromosome 9 orphons, because counts were too low. A later genetic analysis reported fewer N-insertions in productive TCRs among donors in an Asian-associated ancestry cluster than the roughly 700-donor mean. According to the authors, the approach could potentially be generalized to other disease states and immunological phenotypes. A later genetic analysis associated a missense DCLRE1C variant with V-gene and J-gene trimming of TCR beta chains, and an independent cohort replicated the association. The study listed approximately 150 TCR beta chains as associated with cytomegalovirus. Because the 87-base-pair reads could not distinguish some IMGT-functional V segments, including TRBV6-2 and TRBV6-3, those segments were excluded. A later analysis associated approximately 17,000 TCR beta sequences with specific HLA alleles at a false discovery rate of 0.05. For the cohort, immune exposure information was limited to CMV serostatus. The sequencing pipeline was judged likely to have produced a cluster of highly shared sequence variants as a technical artifact. Sequencing depth was assumed to be roughly uniform across donors in the presence/absence analyses, though that assumption may not hold. According to a later analysis, parvovirus B19, influenza, CMV and Epstein-Barr virus appeared linked to several top co-occurrence clusters. This cohort had only TCR beta chains sequenced, and the lack of alpha or paired-chain data limited which features could be detected. In an earlier analysis of 587 of the donors, most TCR beta V segments were observed in productive rearrangements about 87% or about 30% of the time, broadly matching IMGT annotations. A further reported finding was that TCR beta sequences accurately predicted the HLA-A and HLA-B alleles for most subjects in the first cohort. Correlated functional status among segregating V segments might reflect linkage disequilibrium, but an unknown experimental factor could not be ruled out. Because HLA typing was unavailable for some donors at each locus, only the typed subset was used in association tests. According to a later analysis, TCR association rates differed among HLA loci, with DRB1 alleles showing the most associated TCRs and HLA-C alleles showing the fewest. Compared with equally common non-associated chains, HLA-associated TCR beta chains in a later analysis were more clonally expanded and had lower generation probabilities. While some public TCRs were present in many individuals, most TCR sequences turned up only very rarely across donors. Assigning TCR associations to individual alleles was difficult when HLA alleles, especially DR and DQ, strongly co-occurred. In vitro tests confirmed that a few of the cytomegalovirus-associated TCR beta chains recognize cytomegalovirus antigens.

In total, 600 or so healthy bone marrow donors made up the cohort. All cohort members were sampled while nominally healthy, although unrecorded immune exposures were likely present. The donor was CMV seronegative and was included in the group of 352 seronegative cohort members. A peripheral blood sample was provided by each donor, and peripheral blood mononuclear cells were used for TCR beta sequencing. The Qiagen DNeasy Blood Extraction Kit was used to extract genomic DNA from the blood cell samples. The germline V gene (reference sequence) provides CDR1 LNHDA and CDR2 SQIVND. Trimmed from V: 5 bases; trimmed from J: 9 bases; junction bases lacking a gene match: 10. The CDR3 measures 14 amino acids from cysteine to phenylalanine. Solely the CDR3 DNA is kept, with 42 bases framed from the first base. This clone was observed once. This receptor's antigen is unknown. It has no much larger one-base neighbor in the sample; base qualities were not kept.

The receptor was isolated from a woman aged 30 to 39 in good health and CMV-seronegative. Sequencing was performed on PBMCs. The chain uses TRBV19 and TRBJ1-5; TRBD1 matches 7 bases in the middle. The DNA is as follows: TGTGCCAGTAGTGAGACAGGGAAGTTGCGGCCCCAGCATTTT. The resulting protein is CASSETGKLRPQHF.